This T cell receptor beta chain was recorded in a study of metastatic and nonmetastatic thyroid tumors. Findings and caveats of the study: Compared with benign nodules, malignant thyroid tumors were reported to have significantly higher TCR beta diversity in both blood and tumor.

TCRdb re-called the PCR reads through MiXCR. Of 30,000 to 35,000 clones listed, approximately 19% are singletons. V trimming: 3 bases; J trimming: 2 bases; junction bases outside the gene matches: 7. The CDR3 covers 15 residues. No patient had received any treatment before thyroid surgery. This clone was seen only a few times. Its antigen is not identified. The sequence was collected from a female donor with papillary thyroid cancer or a benign thyroid nodule (not recorded which). Some clones in this sample may be carry-over from other donors' samples. V is TRBV12-3 or TRBV12-4 and J is TRBJ2-7; 7 nucleotides match TRBD2. Sequenced sample: blood. CDR3 residues: CASSFAGLGTYEQYF. The DNA of the CDR3 is TGTGCCAGCAGTTTTGCTGGACTAGGAACCTACGAGCAGTACTTC.